This T cell receptor beta chain was documented in a study of persistence of HIV-infected CD4 T cells. About the research overall: Donors were ART-treated; their CMV- and Gag-responding CD4+ T cells were isolated. Multiple blood draws of up to about 200 mL, except two donors with single leukapheresis.

Cells were stimulated with CMV-infected fibroblast lysates at 10 ug/mL. CD40L/CD69 double-negative CD45RO-high memory CD4+ T cells were collected. Of note for this clone: Antigen: not known.

The V and J ends lost 7 bases and 1 base respectively, with 11 bases between them. The germline CDR1 and CDR2 sequences are MNHEY and SVGAGI. CDR3 length: 14 amino acids. The immunoSEQ assay was version 4, run in survey mode. Generated by immunoSEQ multiplex PCR, the TCRdb table keeps only in-frame clones and is missing some. The sample comprises about 48,000 clones, about 80% of which are singletons, and about 3% rests with the top ten. Sample: CD4+ T cells sorted from PBMCs after approximately 18-hour stimulation, taken from a patient who received antiretroviral therapy. This chain connects TRBV6-5 to TRBJ2-1, with D maybe TRBD2 (5 bases). The TCR comes from an adult man with HIV who was CMV-seropositive. For the CDR3, the DNA is TGTGCCAGCATTCCGCGACTATCCTACAATGAGCAGTTCTTC. Translated: CASIPRLSYNEQFF.